A single sample gave rise to the 6 T cell receptor beta chains below, sequenced in a study of blood T cell repertoires in COVID-19. The protocol was immunoSEQ multiplex PCR, while the TCRdb copy is restricted to in-frame clones and leaves out a portion. The top ten hold less than 3.5% of the sample, which has about 170,000 clones, over 80% seen once. Sequencing was carried out using peripheral blood. These receptors came from an older woman with acute or convalescent COVID-19.

This clone was seen only a few times. The rearrangement links TRBV18 to TRBJ1-4; 7 positions match TRBD1. The ends lost 5 bases at V and 5 bases at J; junction bases unmatched: 8. The germline CDR1 and CDR2 sequences are KGHSH and LQKENI. The CDR3 loop spans 15 amino acids. The CDR3 nucleotides are TGTGCCAGCTCAGAGGACAGGAAAGAAAATGAAAAACTGTTTTTT. Amino acids: CASSEDRKENEKLFF.

The chain is built from TRBV19 and TRBJ1-2; 10 positions match TRBD1. Trimming removed 5 bases from V and 7 bases from J; junction bases left unmatched: 7. The CDR3 loop spans 14 amino acids. Germline V CDR1 and CDR2: LNHDA, SQIVND (reference sequence). The CDR3 loop reads CASSEAGTGAGYTF. The CDR3 DNA reads TGTGCCAGTAGTGAGGCCGGGACAGGGGCTGGCTACACCTTC.

The rearrangement joins TRBV11-2 to TRBJ2-7; D is possibly TRBD2 (6 bases). Trimming removed 5 bases from V and 3 bases from J, with 11 bases in between. From germline, CDR1 is SGHAT and CDR2 FQNNGV. The CDR3 spans 13 residues. The CDR3 spells CASSAGRSYEQYF. The DNA for the CDR3 is TGTGCCAGCAGCGCGGGACGGAGCTACGAGCAGTACTTC.

V is TRBV5-4 and J is TRBJ1-4; 9 nucleotides agree with TRBD1. CDR3 length equals 16 residues. CDR1 is SGHNT, CDR2 YYREEE, per germline (reference sequence). The V segment lost 3 bases and the J segment 5 bases; nucleotides outside the gene matches: 8. The CDR3 here is CASSSYQTGGNEKLFF. CDR3 nucleotides: TGTGCCAGCAGCTCATACCAGACAGGGGGGAATGAAAAACTGTTTTTT.

The J gene is TRBJ1-1, the V gene TRBV10-3, with D hard to call. Trimming shortened V by 7 bases and J by 0 bases, and 6 bases separated the two germline ends. Germline lookup yields CDR1 ENHRY and CDR2 SYGVKD. The CDR3 runs 12 residues. The CDR3 sequence is CAINSMNTEAFF. CDR3 coding DNA: TGTGCCATCAACTCAATGAACACTGAAGCTTTCTTT.

The chain recombines TRBV5-4 with TRBJ2-6; D is ambiguous. Between the trimmed V and J ends, which lost 4 bases and 0 bases, there was a span of 14 bases. The CDR3 has 17 residues. CDR1 SGHNT and CDR2 YYREEE come from the germline V gene (reference sequence). The CDR3 is CASSIPGPISGANVLTF. CDR3 DNA sequence: TGTGCCAGCAGCATCCCGGGTCCGATCTCTGGGGCCAACGTCCTGACTTTC. Drawing the rest from reference TRBV5-4 and TRBJ2-6, the complete variable domain is ETGVTQSPTHLIKTRGQQVTLRCSSQSGHNTVSWYQQALGQGPQFIFQYYREEENGRGNFPPRFSGLQFPNYSSELNVNALELDDSALYLCASSIPGPISGANVLTFGAGSRLTVL.